This note documents a single TCR beta chain sequence. It lacks a known antigen. No much larger clonotype is one base removed from it; base qualities were not supplied. This entry belongs to a study of CD8+ T cells in alopecia areata listed by TCRdb under 2018. Looking at the study overall: The treated patients, all with moderate-to-severe alopecia areata, were enrolled in an open-label pilot trial of oral tofacitinib given at 5 to 10 mg twice daily. Human TCRbeta sequencing covered scalp tissue and sorted CD4+ and CD8+ peripheral blood T cells from patchy and totalis/universalis alopecia areata patients and healthy controls. RNA was obtained with the PAXgene miRNA kit for fixed scalp, the miRNeasy kit for PBMCs, and the RNeasy kit for mouse skin. Amplification of TCRbeta CDR3 regions was done by immunoSEQ multiplex PCR using 35 Vbeta forward primers and 13 Jbeta reverse primers. Patients received tofacitinib for 6 to 18 months and were then followed off drug for 6 months to check for delayed response and recurrence. In treated patients, disease severity was measured using the SALT score, which gives the percentage of scalp surface area affected. Biopsies were taken from tofacitinib-treated patients at baseline and at 4 and 24 weeks of treatment, and a later scalp biopsy was taken in several of the tofacitinib-treated patients. Scalp clonality was compared across normal scalp (n=4), patchy alopecia areata scalp (n=8), and alopecia totalis/universalis scalp (n=8). In both human patients and the C3H/HeJ mouse model, the study applied high-throughput TCRbeta sequencing to look at T cell clonal expansion in alopecia areata. What the study reported, not specific to this receptor: With tofacitinib, both scalp clonality and the number of expanded CD8+ clones among the top 100 scalp clones went down significantly. Lesional scalp, especially in alopecia totalis/universalis, showed higher clonality and more expanded CD8+ clones than normal scalp, suggesting antigenic drive. Unlike mouse skin, where gammadelta T cells dominate, normal human skin contains resident alphabeta T cells that get sequenced too, which complicates analysis of the scalp TCR repertoire. TCR sequences shared between patients were less clear than in mice, possibly partly because of HLA diversity in the patient population. Many expanded lesional clones were found to persist in scalp and blood during tofacitinib treatment, and relapse after treatment cessation may be partly explained by this persistence. The treated cohort was small, with a single nonresponder, so links between baseline CD8+ expansion and response need larger studies.

The intended sense of this specimen's time point label: about 25 weeks on oral tofacitinib. Taken with the paper, the label for treatment or condition translates to: oral pan-JAK inhibitor, 5-10 mg twice daily. Lesional scalp punch biopsies and peripheral blood were collected from alopecia areata patients. PBMCs were isolated by density centrifugation and stained for CD3, CD4 and CD8, and CD4+ and CD8+ T cells were sorted on a FACSAria. Clipping removes 4 bases from V and 6 bases from J, with 12 as the unmatched junction base count. The CDR3 goes from the cysteine to the phenylalanine over 16 residues. The DNA shown is the 48-base CDR3, in frame from base 1. The germline V gene provides CDR1 SGDLS and CDR2 YYNGEE. Receptor amplification or capture employed the immunoSEQ multiplex PCR assay. To provide template for TCR sequencing, every sample had RNA extracted and reverse transcribed into cDNA. SuperScript III was used for first-strand cDNA synthesis, primed with a 2:1 mix of oligo-dT and random hexamers. A synthetic immune receptor repertoire was used to measure amplification bias, and any remaining bias was corrected computationally. Per the authors' processing: After raw reads were preprocessed to remove errors, the CDR3 was defined following IMGT conventions as running from the conserved cysteine to phenylalanine. Clonality was calculated as 1 minus Shannon entropy normalized by log2 of the number of productive unique TCRs. Whether each scalp clone was CD4 or CD8 was inferred by checking scalp TCRbeta sequences against the CD4 and CD8 repertoires from sorted blood. TCRdb stores this immuneACCESS table with in-frame sequences only. Part of the clones is absent; in the studies checked, under half of the shortfall reflects unresolved V genes, and no reason is known for the rest. Clonal size and the V and J genes are those of that table, whereas D and trimming came from the DNA. The sample table records 170,000 or so clones; 53% of these occur just once. Approximately 11% of the sample goes to the ten largest clones.

The source was CD8+ T cells sorted from blood, collected at week 24, from a patient treated with tofacitinib. The sequence was collected from a human donor with alopecia areata. Recombination joined TRBV9 with TRBJ2-3, and 9 junction bases match TRBD2. DNA sequence: TGTGCCAGCAGCTCGCCTTTGCGGGGGGGCCCCGATACGCAGTATTTT. The encoded protein is CASSSPLRGGPDTQYF. The full variable domain, completed from the reference TRBV9 and TRBJ2-3 proteins outside the CDR3, reads DSGVTQTPKHLITATGQRVTLRCSPRSGDLSVYWYQQSLDQGLQFLIQYYNGEERAKGNILERFSAQQFPDLHSELNLSSLELGDSALYFCASSSPLRGGPDTQYFGPGTRLTVL.